The 13 T cell receptor beta chains given below trace back to one sample, sequenced in a study of cytomegalovirus exposure and HLA in healthy donors. It was with 60 Vbeta and 13 Jbeta primers that the PCR ran. Measured with immunoSEQ multiplex PCR; TCRdb has only the in-frame clones, and not every one. Its listing shows 100,000 to 150,000 clones. The material sequenced was PBMCs. Receptor source: a man younger than 45 in good health and CMV-seronegative.

This rearrangement joins TRBV18 to TRBJ1-1; perhaps TRBD1 as D (5 bases). V lost 4 bases, J lost 1 base, and 13 bases lay in between. Germline CDR1 reads KGHSH; CDR2 reads LQKENI. The CDR3 covers 15 residues. The CDR3, as DNA: TGTGCCAGCTCACGGAGGGGAGGGGAGAACACTGAAGCTTTCTTT. Its translation is CASSRRGGENTEAFF.

CDR3 nucleotide sequence: TGTGCCAGCAGCTCCCCGGGTGGTGAGCAGTTCTTC. This sequence encodes CASSSPGGEQFF. This sequence joins TRBV7-2 and TRBJ2-1; D not resolved. From germline, CDR1 is SGHTA and CDR2 FQGNSA. V was clipped by 4 bases and J by 9 bases, with 10 bases between them. This CDR3 spans 12 amino acids.

V gene TRBV19 combines with J gene TRBJ1-1, with 10 positions matching TRBD1. CDR3 length: 13 amino acids. CDR1 and CDR2 (germline): LNHDA, SQIVND (reference sequence). Losses at the gene ends were 11 bases for V and 3 bases for J; bases not matched to a gene: 6. DNA for the CDR3: TGTGCCCCCGAAGGACAGGGGGACACTGAAGCTTTCTTT. It encodes CAPEGQGDTEAFF.

This chain connects TRBV10-1 to TRBJ2-5; D might be TRBD1 (5 bases). The CDR3 is 14 residues long. Germline assignment: CDR1 WNHNN and CDR2 SYGVQD (reference sequence). Trimming removed 4 bases at V and 4 bases at J, with 13 bases between. The CDR3 loop is CASSAFRDGETQYF. CDR3 nucleotide sequence: TGCGCCAGCAGTGCTTTCAGGGATGGAGAGACCCAGTACTTC.

V usage is TRBV19 and J usage is TRBJ2-3; TRBD2 matches 11 bases. Germline V CDR1 and CDR2: LNHDA, SQIVND (reference sequence). V shed 4 bases, J shed 2 bases, and the junction held 17 bases outside the gene matches. This CDR3 is 20 amino acids long. Written as DNA, the CDR3 is TGTGCCAGTAGTAGATCTAACCCGGGACTAGCGGCAACTTACACAGATACGCAGTATTTT. Residues: CASSRSNPGLAATYTDTQYF. Together with reference TRBV19 and TRBJ2-3, the CDR3 gives the full variable domain: DGGITQSPKYLFRKEGQNVTLSCEQNLNHDAMYWYRQDPGQGLRLIYYSQIVNDFQKGDIAEGYSVSREKKESFPLTVTSAQKNPTAFYLCASSRSNPGLAATYTDTQYFGPGTRLTVL.

CDR3 amino acids: CASSSQEAEGMNTEAFF. The CDR3 DNA reads TGCGCCAGCAGCTCACAGGAAGCGGAGGGTATGAACACTGAAGCTTTCTTT. This chain connects TRBV5-1 to TRBJ1-1; D possibly corresponds to TRBD1 (5 bases). Germline V gene sequence: CDR1 SGHRS, CDR2 YFSETQ. V gave up 3 bases and J gave up 0 bases, with 18 bases separating them. The CDR3 covers 17 residues. Looking up the rest from reference TRBV5-1 and TRBJ1-1 gives the full variable domain: KAGVTQTPRYLIKTRGQQVTLSCSPISGHRSVSWYQQTPGQGLQFLFEYFSETQRNKGNFPGRFSGRQFSNSRSEMNVSTLELGDSALYLCASSSQEAEGMNTEAFFGQGTRLTVV.

The chain is built from TRBV5-1 and TRBJ1-4; TRBD1 agrees at 7 bases. Per the germline V gene, CDR1 is SGHRS and CDR2 is YFSETQ. CDR3 length: 16 amino acids. V was pared by 4 bases and J by 0 bases, with 6 bases of the junction left unmatched. The CDR3 DNA reads TGCGCCAGCAGCCTGGGACAGCCAGCAACTAATGAAAAACTGTTTTTT. Amino acids: CASSLGQPATNEKLFF.

This chain joins TRBV27 and TRBJ1-5; TRBD1 might be the D (6 bases). Germline V gene data show CDR1 as MNHEY and CDR2 as SMNVEV (reference sequence). V lost 10 bases and J 7 bases, leaving 14 bases between the germline ends. The CDR3 runs 12 residues. Written as DNA, the CDR3 is TGTGCCACCGGCCTTGGGGGCCAGCCCCAGCATTTT. Its protein product is CATGLGGQPQHF.

The chain's CDR3 is CASSLLTDFGKTEAFF. The CDR3 DNA is TGTGCCAGCAGCTTACTCACGGACTTCGGGAAGACTGAAGCTTTCTTT. The V call is TRBV7-9, the J call TRBJ1-1, with D uncertain. With 2 bases removed from V and 5 bases from J, the gap between germline ends came to 18 bases. In germline, CDR1 is SEHNR, CDR2 FQNEAQ (reference sequence). This CDR3 has 16 residues.

This chain links TRBV4-1 with TRBJ2-3, with TRBD1 identical over 7 bases. The CDR3 sequence is 16 residues long. Germline lookup yields CDR1 MGHRA and CDR2 YSYEKL. Trimming at V came to 4 bases and at J to 1 base, leaving 8 bases not matched to a gene. This CDR3 is CASSPGTALGTDTQYF. The CDR3 DNA is TGCGCCAGCAGCCCCGGGACAGCCCTTGGCACAGATACGCAGTATTTT.

V is TRBV5-1 and J is TRBJ2-3; TRBD2 matches 12 bases. The V gene end was trimmed by 3 bases and the J gene end by 0 bases; junction bases not matched to a gene: 11. Germline V gene sequence: CDR1 SGHRS, CDR2 YFSETQ. The CDR3 runs 19 residues. The CDR3 region is CASSSGLAGYLGSTDTQYF. CDR3 nucleotides: TGCGCCAGCAGCTCCGGACTAGCGGGATATTTGGGTAGCACAGATACGCAGTATTTT.

The CDR3: CASSLGLAGETGELFF. Written as DNA, the CDR3 is TGTGCCAGCAGCTTGGGACTAGCGGGAGAAACCGGGGAGCTGTTTTTT. This chain uses TRBV7-2 with TRBJ2-2; TRBD2 agrees at 14 bases. V dropped 3 bases and J dropped 5; count of bases not matched to a gene: 2. The CDR3 consists of 16 residues. Germline loops: CDR1 SGHTA, CDR2 FQGNSA.

The chain has TRBV15 and TRBJ2-7; 10 bases map to TRBD1. This CDR3 region has 14 residues. Germline values: CDR1 LNHNV, CDR2 YYDKDF (reference sequence). The V segment lost 2 bases and the J segment 5 bases; nucleotides outside the gene matches: 3. CDR3: CATSRTGTGDEQYF. The CDR3, as DNA: TGTGCCACCAGCAGAACCGGGACAGGGGACGAGCAGTACTTC.